The 9 T cell receptor beta chains below all came from one sample that was sequenced in a study of blood T cell repertoires in COVID-19. Libraries were prepared by immunoSEQ multiplex PCR; TCRdb keeps only in-frame clonotypes and omits some of them. The profile covers tens of thousands of clones, with approximately 91% appearing a single time and 6% to 7% taken by the ten largest. Sequenced material: peripheral blood. All receptors derive from a human donor in a cohort sampled during active COVID-19.

The rearrangement uses TRBV2 and TRBJ2-7, with 7 bases that match TRBD2. There are 13 residues in the CDR3. J lost 9 bases, V lost 2 bases, and 7 bases had no gene match. Germline CDR1 SNHLY, CDR2 FYNNEI. Here the CDR3 reads CASSERSGGGQYF. CDR3 sequence (DNA): TGTGCCAGCAGTGAAAGGTCGGGCGGGGGGCAGTACTTC.

The chain combines TRBV7-2 with TRBJ2-3, with D unresolved. The CDR3 totals 12 residues. Deletions cut 5 bases from V and 4 bases from J, with 7 bases between. Germline V gene data show CDR1 as SGHTA and CDR2 as FQGNSA. CDR3 DNA sequence: TGTGCCAGCAGCCCCCTTTCAGATACGCAGTATTTT. Translating it yields CASSPLSDTQYF.

This clone was counted once. The CDR3 sequence is CSVDQGREREQYF. The CDR3 DNA reads as TGCAGCGTTGACCAGGGCAGGGAACGGGAGCAGTACTTC. The gene calls are TRBV29-1 and TRBJ2-7, with D perhaps TRBD1 (5 bases). Germline assignment: CDR1 SQVTM and CDR2 ANQGSEA. The CDR3 runs 13 residues. Trimming shortened V by 3 bases and J by 7 bases, and 16 bases separated the two germline ends.

This clone was detected only a few times. This chain joins TRBV7-8 and TRBJ1-4, with D possibly TRBD1 on 6 matching bases. Germline V gene data show CDR1 as SGHVS and CDR2 as FQNEAQ. V lost 5 bases, J lost 3 bases, and 19 bases lay in between. The CDR3 spans 17 residues. The chain's CDR3 is CASSLRTAINANEKLFF. CDR3 nucleotides: TGTGCCAGCAGCCTTCGGACAGCTATCAATGCTAATGAAAAACTGTTTTTT.

The V gene is TRBV25-1, the J gene TRBJ1-1, with D possibly matching TRBD1 (5 bases). Trimming pared 2 bases from V and 6 bases from J, leaving 16 bases between. Germline loops: CDR1 MGHDK, CDR2 SYGVNS. This CDR3 is built from 15 residues. CDR3 residues: CASSEVALGPSEAFF. CDR3 in DNA: TGTGCCAGCAGTGAAGTCGCGCTGGGGCCGTCTGAAGCTTTCTTT.

This clone was detected only once. This rearrangement joins TRBV27 to TRBJ2-7, with 7 bases matching TRBD1. V lost 6 bases and J lost 0; bases outside the gene matches: 20. This CDR3 comprises 19 residues. CDR1 and CDR2 from the germline V gene are MNHEY and SMNVEV (reference sequence). The CDR3 here is CASRRLSTGWRASSYEQYF. The CDR3 DNA follows: TGTGCCAGCAGGCGTTTATCGACAGGGTGGCGGGCGAGCTCCTACGAGCAGTACTTC.

The chain employs TRBV6-5 and TRBJ1-6, with 9 bases that match TRBD1. Germline lookup yields CDR1 MNHEY and CDR2 SVGAGI. The CDR3 is made up of 14 amino acids. V shed 6 bases, J shed 9 bases, and the junction held 6 bases outside the gene matches. The CDR3 DNA reads TGTGCCAGCAGCCCGGGACAGGGCATTTCACCCCTCCACTTT. It is translated as CASSPGQGISPLHF.

The V call is TRBV18, the J call TRBJ2-7; TRBD2 agrees at 15 bases. Germline V gene lookup returns CDR1 KGHSH and CDR2 LQKENI. The length of the CDR3 is 16 residues. V gave up 2 bases and J gave up 4 bases; unmatched junction bases: 3. The CDR3 bases are TGTGCCAGCTCACCAGGCGGACTAGCGGGAGGGTACGAGCAGTACTTC. It encodes CASSPGGLAGGYEQYF.

The chain uses TRBV4-3 and TRBJ1-3, with D tentatively TRBD1 (6 bases). The V end lost 3 bases, the J end lost 0 bases, and 12 bases lay between the germline ends. The CDR3 has 16 amino acids. The germline gives CDR1 LGHNA, CDR2 YSLEER. The CDR3 protein is CASSHIGTLSGNTIYF. The CDR3 nucleotides read TGCGCCAGCAGCCACATCGGGACACTCTCTGGAAACACCATATATTTT.